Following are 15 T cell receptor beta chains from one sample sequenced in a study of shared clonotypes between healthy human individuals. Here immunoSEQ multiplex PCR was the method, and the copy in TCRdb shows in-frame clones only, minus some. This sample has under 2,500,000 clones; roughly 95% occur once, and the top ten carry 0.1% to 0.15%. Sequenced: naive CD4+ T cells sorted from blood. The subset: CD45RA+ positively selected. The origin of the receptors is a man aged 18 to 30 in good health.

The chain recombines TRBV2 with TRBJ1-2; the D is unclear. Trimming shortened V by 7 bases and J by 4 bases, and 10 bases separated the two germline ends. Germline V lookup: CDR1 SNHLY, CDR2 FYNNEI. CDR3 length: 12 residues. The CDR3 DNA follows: TGTGCCAGCATTGAGGGAGTCTATGGCTACACCTTC. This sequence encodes CASIEGVYGYTF.

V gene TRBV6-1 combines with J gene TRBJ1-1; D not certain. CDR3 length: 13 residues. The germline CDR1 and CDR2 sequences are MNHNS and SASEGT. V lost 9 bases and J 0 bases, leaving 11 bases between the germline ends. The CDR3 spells CASHATMNTEAFF. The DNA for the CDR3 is TGTGCCAGTCACGCAACTATGAACACTGAAGCTTTCTTT.

The CDR3 DNA reads TGTGCCAGCAGCTTGGATCCCGGGTTTGGAAACACCATATATTTT. Translated: CASSLDPGFGNTIYF. V is TRBV5-4 and J is TRBJ1-3; D is undetermined. CDR3 length: 15 amino acids. The V gene's germline CDR1 is SGHNT and CDR2 YYREEE (reference sequence). Trimming pared 0 bases from V and 3 bases from J, leaving 10 bases between.

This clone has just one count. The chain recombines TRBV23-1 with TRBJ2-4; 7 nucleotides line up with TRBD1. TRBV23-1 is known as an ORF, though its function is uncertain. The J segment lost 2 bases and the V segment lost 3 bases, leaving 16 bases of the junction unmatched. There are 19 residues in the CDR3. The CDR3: CASSHPSGAMTGPKNIQYF. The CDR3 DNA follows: TGCGCCAGCAGTCATCCCTCGGGCGCCATGACAGGGCCCAAAAACATTCAGTACTTC.

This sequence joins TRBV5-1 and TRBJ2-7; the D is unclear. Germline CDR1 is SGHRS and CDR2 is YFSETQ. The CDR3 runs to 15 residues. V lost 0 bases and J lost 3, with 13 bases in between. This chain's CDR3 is CASSLVTGSVYEQYF. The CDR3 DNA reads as TGCGCCAGCAGCTTGGTAACGGGCTCGGTCTACGAGCAGTACTTC.

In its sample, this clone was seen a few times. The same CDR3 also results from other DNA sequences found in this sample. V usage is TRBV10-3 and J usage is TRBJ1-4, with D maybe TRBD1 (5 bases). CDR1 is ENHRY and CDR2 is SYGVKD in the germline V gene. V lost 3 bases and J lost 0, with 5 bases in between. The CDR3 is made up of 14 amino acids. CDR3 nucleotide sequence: TGTGCCATCAGTGAAGGGGCAACTAATGAAAAACTGTTTTTT. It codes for CAISEGATNEKLFF.

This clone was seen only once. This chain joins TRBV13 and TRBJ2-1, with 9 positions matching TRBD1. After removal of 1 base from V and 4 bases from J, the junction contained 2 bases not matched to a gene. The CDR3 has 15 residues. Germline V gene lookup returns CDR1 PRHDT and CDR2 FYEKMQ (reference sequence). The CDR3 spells CASSLVQGAYNEQFF. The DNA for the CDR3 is TGTGCCAGCAGCTTAGTACAGGGGGCTTACAATGAGCAGTTCTTC.

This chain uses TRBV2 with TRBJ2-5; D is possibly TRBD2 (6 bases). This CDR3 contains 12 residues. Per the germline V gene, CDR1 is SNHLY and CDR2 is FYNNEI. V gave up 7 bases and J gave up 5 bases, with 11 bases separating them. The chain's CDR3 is CASTWGRETQYF. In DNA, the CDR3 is TGTGCCAGCACGTGGGGGAGGGAGACCCAGTACTTC.

The CDR3 DNA follows: TGTGCCAGTAGTACGACAGGGGATAATTACAATGAGCAGTTCTTC. Translating gives CASSTTGDNYNEQFF. The chain carries TRBV19 and TRBJ2-1, with 8 bases that match TRBD1. Germline V gene sequence: CDR1 LNHDA, CDR2 SQIVND (reference sequence). V trimming: 4 bases; J trimming: 4 bases; junction bases outside the gene matches: 6. The length of the CDR3 is 15 residues.

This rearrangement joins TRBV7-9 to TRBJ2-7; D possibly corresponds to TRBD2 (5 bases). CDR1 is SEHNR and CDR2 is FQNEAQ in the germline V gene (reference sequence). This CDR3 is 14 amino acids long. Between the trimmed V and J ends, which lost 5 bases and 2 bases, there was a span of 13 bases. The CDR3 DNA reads TGTGCCAGCAGCCCGGACTCCCGGGCCTACGAGCAGTACTTC. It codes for CASSPDSRAYEQYF.

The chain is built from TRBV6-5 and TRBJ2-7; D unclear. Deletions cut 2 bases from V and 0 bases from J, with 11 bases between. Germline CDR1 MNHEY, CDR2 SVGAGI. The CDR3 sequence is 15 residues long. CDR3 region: CASSYVTTNSYEQYF. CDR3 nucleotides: TGTGCCAGCAGTTACGTGACAACGAACTCCTACGAGCAGTACTTC.

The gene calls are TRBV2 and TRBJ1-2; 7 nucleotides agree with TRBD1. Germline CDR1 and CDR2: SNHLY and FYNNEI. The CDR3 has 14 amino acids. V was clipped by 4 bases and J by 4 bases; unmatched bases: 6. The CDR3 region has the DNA TGTGCCAGCAGTGGGACAGGTGGTAGCTATGGCTACACCTTC. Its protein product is CASSGTGGSYGYTF.

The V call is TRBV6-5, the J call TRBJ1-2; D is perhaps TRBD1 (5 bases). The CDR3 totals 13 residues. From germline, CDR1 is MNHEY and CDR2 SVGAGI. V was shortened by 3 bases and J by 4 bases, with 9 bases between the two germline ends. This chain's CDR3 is CASSYSDSYGYTF. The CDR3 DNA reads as TGTGCCAGCAGTTATTCCGACAGCTATGGCTACACCTTC.

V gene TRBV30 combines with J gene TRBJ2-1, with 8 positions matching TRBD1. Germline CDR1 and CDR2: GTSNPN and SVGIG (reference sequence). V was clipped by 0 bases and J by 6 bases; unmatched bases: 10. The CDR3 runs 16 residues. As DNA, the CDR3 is TGTGCCTGGAGTGTCGACAGGGGCCCACCCCCCAATGAGCAGTTCTTC. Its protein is CAWSVDRGPPPNEQFF. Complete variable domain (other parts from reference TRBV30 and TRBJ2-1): SQTIHQWPATLVQPVGSPLSLECTVEGTSNPNLYWYRQAAGRGLQLLFYSVGIGQISSEVPQNLSASRPQDRQFILSSKKLLLSDSGFYLCAWSVDRGPPPNEQFFGPGTRLTVL.

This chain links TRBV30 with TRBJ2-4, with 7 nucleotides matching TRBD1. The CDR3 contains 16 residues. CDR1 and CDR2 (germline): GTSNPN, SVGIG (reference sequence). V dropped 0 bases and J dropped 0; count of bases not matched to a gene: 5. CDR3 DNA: TGTGCCTGGAGTGTACCGGGACAGCTAGCCAAAAACATTCAGTACTTC. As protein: CAWSVPGQLAKNIQYF.